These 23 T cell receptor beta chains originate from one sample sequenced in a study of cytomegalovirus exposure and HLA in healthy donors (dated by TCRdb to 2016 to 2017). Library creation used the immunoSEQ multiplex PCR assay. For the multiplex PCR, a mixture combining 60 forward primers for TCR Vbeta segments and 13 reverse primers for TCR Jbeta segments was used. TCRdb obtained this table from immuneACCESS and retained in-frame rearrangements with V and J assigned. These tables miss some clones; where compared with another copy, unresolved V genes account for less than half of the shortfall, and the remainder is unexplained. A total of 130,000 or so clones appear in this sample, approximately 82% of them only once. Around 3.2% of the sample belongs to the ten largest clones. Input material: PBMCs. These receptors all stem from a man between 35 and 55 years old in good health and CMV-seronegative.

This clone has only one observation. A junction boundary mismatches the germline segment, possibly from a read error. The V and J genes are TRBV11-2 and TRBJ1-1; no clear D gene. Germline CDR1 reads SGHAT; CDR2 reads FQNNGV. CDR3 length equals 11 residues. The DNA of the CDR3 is TGTGCCAGCAGCTTATCTCGGAGGGTCTCTTTT. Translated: CASSLSRRVSF.

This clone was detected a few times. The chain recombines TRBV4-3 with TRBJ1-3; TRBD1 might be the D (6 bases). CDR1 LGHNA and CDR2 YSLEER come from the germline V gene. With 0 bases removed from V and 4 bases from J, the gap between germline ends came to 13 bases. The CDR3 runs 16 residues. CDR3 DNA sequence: TGCGCCAGCAGCCAAGATGCAGGGGCTGCAGGAAACACCATATATTTT. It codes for CASSQDAGAAGNTIYF.

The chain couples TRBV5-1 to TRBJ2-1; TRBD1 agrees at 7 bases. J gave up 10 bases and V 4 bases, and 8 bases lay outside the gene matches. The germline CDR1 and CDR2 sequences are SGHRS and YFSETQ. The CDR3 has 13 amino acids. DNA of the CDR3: TGCGCCAGCAGCCAACCCGGGACAGAGGAGCAGTTCTTC. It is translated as CASSQPGTEEQFF.

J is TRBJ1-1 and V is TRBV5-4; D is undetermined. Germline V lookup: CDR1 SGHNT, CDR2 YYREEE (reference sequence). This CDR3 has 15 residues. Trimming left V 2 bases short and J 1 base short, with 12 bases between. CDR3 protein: CASSFRGVSNTEAFF. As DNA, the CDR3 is TGTGCCAGCAGCTTTCGGGGAGTTTCGAACACTGAAGCTTTCTTT.

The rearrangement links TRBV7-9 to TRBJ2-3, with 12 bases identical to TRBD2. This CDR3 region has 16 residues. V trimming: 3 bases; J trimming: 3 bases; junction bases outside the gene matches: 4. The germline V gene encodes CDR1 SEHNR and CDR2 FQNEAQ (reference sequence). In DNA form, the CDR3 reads TGTGCCAGCAGCTTCCAACTAGCGGGGGGTACAGATACGCAGTATTTT. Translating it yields CASSFQLAGGTDTQYF.

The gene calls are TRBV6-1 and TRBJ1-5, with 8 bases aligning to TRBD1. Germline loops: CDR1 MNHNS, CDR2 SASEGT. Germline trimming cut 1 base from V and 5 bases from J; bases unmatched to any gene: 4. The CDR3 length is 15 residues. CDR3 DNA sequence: TGTGCCAGCAGTGAAGGTCCAGGGGGCTATCAGCCCCAGCATTTT. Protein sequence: CASSEGPGGYQPQHF.

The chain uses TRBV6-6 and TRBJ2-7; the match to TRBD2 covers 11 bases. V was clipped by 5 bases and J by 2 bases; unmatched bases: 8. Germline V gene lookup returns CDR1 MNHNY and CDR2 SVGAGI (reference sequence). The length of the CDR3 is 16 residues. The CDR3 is CASSTRGLAAPYEQYF. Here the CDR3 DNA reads TGTGCCAGCAGTACCCGGGGACTAGCGGCCCCCTACGAGCAGTACTTC.

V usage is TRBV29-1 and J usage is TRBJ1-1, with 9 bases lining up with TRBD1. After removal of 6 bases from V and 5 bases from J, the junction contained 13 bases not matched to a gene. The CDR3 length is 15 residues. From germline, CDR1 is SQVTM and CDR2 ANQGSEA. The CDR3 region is CSVLPGQGFETEAFF. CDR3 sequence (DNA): TGCAGCGTCCTGCCGGGACAGGGTTTCGAGACTGAAGCTTTCTTT.

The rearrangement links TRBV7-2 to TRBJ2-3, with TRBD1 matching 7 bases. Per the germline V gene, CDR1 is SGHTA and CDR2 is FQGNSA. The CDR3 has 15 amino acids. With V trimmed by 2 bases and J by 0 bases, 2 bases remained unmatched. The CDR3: CASSLSGGSTDTQYF. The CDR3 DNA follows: TGTGCCAGCAGCTTATCAGGGGGAAGCACAGATACGCAGTATTTT.

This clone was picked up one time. This CDR3 reads CASSLTPSGSYEQYF. DNA of the CDR3: TGTGCCAGCAGCTTAACCCCTAGCGGGTCCTACGAGCAGTACTTC. J is TRBJ2-7 and V is TRBV7-9; TRBD2 aligns across 8 bases. V trimming: 2 bases; J trimming: 1 base; junction bases outside the gene matches: 4. This CDR3 region has 15 residues. Germline CDR1 is SEHNR and CDR2 is FQNEAQ (reference sequence).

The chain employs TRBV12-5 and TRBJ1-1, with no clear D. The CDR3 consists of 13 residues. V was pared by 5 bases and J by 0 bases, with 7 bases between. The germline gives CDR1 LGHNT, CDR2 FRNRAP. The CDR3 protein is CASGMRVNTEAFF. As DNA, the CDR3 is TGTGCTAGTGGTATGAGGGTGAACACTGAAGCTTTCTTT.

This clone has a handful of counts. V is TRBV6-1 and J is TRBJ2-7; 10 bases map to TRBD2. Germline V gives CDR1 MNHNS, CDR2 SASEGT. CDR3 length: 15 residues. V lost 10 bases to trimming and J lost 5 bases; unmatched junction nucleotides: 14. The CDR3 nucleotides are TGTGCCAACGGTAACCACGGACTAGCGGCTAACGAGCAGTACTTC. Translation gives CANGNHGLAANEQYF.

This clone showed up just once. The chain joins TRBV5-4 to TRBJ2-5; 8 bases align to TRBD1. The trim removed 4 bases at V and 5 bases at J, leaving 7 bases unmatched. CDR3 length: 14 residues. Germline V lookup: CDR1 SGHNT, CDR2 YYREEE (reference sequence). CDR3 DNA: TGTGCCAGCAGCCCCCGGGACAGGCCGGAGACCCAGTACTTC. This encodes CASSPRDRPETQYF.

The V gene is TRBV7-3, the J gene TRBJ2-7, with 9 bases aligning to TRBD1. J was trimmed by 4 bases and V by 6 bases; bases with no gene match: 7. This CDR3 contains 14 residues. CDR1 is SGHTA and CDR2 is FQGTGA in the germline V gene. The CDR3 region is CASRYMGQGYEQYF. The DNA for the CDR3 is TGTGCCAGCAGGTACATGGGACAGGGTTACGAGCAGTACTTC.

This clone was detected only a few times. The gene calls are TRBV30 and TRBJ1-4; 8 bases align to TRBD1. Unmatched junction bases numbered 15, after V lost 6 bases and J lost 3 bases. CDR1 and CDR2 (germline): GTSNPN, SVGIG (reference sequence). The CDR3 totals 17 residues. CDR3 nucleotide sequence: TGTGCCTGCATGGACAGGGCCGCCTTTTGGGCTAATGAAAAACTGTTTTTT. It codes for CACMDRAAFWANEKLFF.

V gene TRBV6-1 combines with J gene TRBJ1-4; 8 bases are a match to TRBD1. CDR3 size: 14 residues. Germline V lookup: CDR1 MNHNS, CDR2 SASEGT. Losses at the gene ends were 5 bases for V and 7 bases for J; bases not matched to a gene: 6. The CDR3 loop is CASSTDRAGEKLFF. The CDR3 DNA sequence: TGTGCCAGCAGTACGGACAGGGCAGGTGAAAAACTGTTTTTT.

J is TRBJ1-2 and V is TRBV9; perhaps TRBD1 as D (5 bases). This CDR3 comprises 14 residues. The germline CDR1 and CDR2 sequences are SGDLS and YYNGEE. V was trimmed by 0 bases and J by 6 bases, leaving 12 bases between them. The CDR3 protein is CASSVGVRVDGYTF. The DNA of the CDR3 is TGTGCCAGCAGCGTAGGAGTCAGGGTGGATGGCTACACCTTC.

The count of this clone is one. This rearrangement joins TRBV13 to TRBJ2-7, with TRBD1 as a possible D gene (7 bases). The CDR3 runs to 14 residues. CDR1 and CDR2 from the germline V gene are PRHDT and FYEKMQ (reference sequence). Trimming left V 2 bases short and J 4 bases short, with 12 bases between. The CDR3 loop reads CASSLQGGAYEQYF. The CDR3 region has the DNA TGTGCCAGCAGCTTACAGGGGGGCGCGTACGAGCAGTACTTC.

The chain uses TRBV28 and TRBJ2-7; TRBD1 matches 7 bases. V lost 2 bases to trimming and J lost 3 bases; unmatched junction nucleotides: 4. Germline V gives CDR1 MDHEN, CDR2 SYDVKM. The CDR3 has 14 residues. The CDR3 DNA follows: TGTGCCAGCAGTTTAGTGGGACAGATCTACGAGCAGTACTTC. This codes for CASSLVGQIYEQYF.

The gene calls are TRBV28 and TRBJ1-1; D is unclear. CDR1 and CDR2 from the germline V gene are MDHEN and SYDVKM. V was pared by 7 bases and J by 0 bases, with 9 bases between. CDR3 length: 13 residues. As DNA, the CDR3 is TGTGCCAGCACGAACTCCGTGAACACTGAAGCTTTCTTT. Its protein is CASTNSVNTEAFF.

CDR3 protein: CASSPLAQGTNYGYTF. The CDR3 DNA reads TGTGCCAGCTCACCCCTCGCACAGGGGACTAACTATGGCTACACCTTC. This chain connects TRBV18 to TRBJ1-2; 7 bases align to TRBD1. Germline-derived CDR1 and CDR2 are KGHSH and LQKENI. V gave up 3 bases and J gave up 0 bases; unmatched junction bases: 7. This CDR3 spans 16 amino acids.

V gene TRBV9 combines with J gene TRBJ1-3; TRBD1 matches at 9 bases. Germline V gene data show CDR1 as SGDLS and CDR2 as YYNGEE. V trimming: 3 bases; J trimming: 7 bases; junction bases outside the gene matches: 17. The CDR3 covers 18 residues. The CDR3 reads CASSAWDREEYSGNTIYF. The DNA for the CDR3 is TGTGCCAGCAGCGCATGGGACAGGGAGGAGTATTCGGGTAACACCATATATTTT.

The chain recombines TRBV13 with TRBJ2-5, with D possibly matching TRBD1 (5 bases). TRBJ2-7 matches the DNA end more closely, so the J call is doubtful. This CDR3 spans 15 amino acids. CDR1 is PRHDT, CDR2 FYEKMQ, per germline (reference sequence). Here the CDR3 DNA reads TGTGCCAGCAGCCCCCCAGACAGAAGCTCCTACGAGCAGTACTTC. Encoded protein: CASSPPDRSSYEQYF.